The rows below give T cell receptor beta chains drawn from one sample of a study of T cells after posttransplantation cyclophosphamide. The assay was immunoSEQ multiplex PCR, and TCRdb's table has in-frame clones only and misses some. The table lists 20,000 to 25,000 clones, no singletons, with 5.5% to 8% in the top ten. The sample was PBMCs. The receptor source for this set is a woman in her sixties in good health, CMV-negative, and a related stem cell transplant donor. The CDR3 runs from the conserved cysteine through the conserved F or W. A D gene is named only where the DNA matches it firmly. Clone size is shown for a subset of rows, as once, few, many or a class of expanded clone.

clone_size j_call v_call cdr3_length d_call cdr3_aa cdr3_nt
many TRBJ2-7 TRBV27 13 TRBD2 CASSPGLADEQYF TGTGCCAGCAGCCCGGGACTAGCAGACGAGCAGTACTTC
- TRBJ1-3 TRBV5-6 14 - CAWAGTYSGNTIYF TGTGCCTGGGCTGGGACTTACTCTGGAAACACCATATATTTT
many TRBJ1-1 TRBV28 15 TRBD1 CASRPLQGFGTEAFF TGTGCCAGCAGGCCACTACAGGGGTTTGGCACTGAAGCTTTCTTT
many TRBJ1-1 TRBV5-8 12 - CASNLGFTEAFF TGTGCCAGCAACCTCGGTTTCACTGAAGCTTTCTTT
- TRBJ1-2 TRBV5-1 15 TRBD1 CASSLDVTGASGYTF TGCGCCAGCAGCTTGGACGTGACAGGGGCATCTGGCTACACCTTC
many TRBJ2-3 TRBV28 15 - CASSGLGGSTDTQYF TGTGCCAGCAGCGGACTAGGGGGGAGCACAGATACGCAGTATTTT
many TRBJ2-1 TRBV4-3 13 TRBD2 CASSQDLGTSGFF TGCGCCAGCAGCCAAGATTTAGGGACTAGCGGGTTCTTC
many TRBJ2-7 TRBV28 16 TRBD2 CASSLQGGRGNYEQYF TGTGCCAGCAGTTTACAGGGCGGGAGGGGGAACTACGAGCAGTACTTC
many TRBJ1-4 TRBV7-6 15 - CASSLEAGRREKLFF TGTGCCAGCAGCTTAGAAGCAGGGAGGAGAGAAAAACTGTTTTTT
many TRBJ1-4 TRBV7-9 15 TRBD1 CASSSGQAGGEKLFF TGTGCCAGCAGCTCAGGACAGGCAGGGGGAGAAAAACTGTTTTTT
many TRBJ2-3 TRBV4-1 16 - CASSQDPVPAADTQYF TGCGCCAGCAGCCAAGATCCAGTCCCGGCGGCAGATACGCAGTATTTT
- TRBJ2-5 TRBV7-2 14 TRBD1 CASSHRGLQETQYF TGTGCCAGCAGCCACAGGGGCCTGCAAGAGACCCAGTACTTC
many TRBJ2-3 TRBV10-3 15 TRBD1 CAISENRGPTDTQYF TGTGCCATCAGTGAGAACAGGGGGCCCACAGATACGCAGTATTTT
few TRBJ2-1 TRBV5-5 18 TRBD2 CASSLASSLAGGYNEQFF TGTGCCAGCAGCTTGGCCTCCTCACTAGCGGGAGGTTACAATGAGCAGTTCTTC
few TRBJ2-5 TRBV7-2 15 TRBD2 CASGLGGTGGETQYF TGTGCCAGCGGCTTGGGCGGGACGGGGGGAGAGACCCAGTACTTC
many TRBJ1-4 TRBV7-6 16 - CASSPQVGRGNEKLFF TGTGCCAGCAGCCCCCAAGTGGGAAGGGGGAATGAAAAACTGTTTTTT
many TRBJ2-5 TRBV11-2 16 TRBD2 CASSLRGAGGGETQYF TGTGCCAGCAGCCTTAGAGGGGCCGGCGGGGGGGAGACCCAGTACTTC
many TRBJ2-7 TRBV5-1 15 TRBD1 CASSTYRGPSYEQYF TGCGCCAGCAGCACCTACAGGGGGCCCTCCTACGAGCAGTACTTC
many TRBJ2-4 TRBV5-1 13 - CASSTETRGIQYF TGCGCCAGCAGCACCGAGACCCGGGGCATTCAGTACTTC
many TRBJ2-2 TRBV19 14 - CASRGQVPAGELFF TGTGCCAGTAGGGGCCAGGTCCCAGCCGGGGAGCTGTTTTTT
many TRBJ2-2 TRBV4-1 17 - CASSQELDSTNTGELFF TGCGCCAGCAGCCAAGAATTGGACAGCACGAACACCGGGGAGCTGTTTTTT
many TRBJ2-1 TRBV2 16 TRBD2 CASRAALAGGYNEQFF TGTGCCAGCAGGGCGGCGCTTGCGGGAGGCTACAATGAGCAGTTCTTC